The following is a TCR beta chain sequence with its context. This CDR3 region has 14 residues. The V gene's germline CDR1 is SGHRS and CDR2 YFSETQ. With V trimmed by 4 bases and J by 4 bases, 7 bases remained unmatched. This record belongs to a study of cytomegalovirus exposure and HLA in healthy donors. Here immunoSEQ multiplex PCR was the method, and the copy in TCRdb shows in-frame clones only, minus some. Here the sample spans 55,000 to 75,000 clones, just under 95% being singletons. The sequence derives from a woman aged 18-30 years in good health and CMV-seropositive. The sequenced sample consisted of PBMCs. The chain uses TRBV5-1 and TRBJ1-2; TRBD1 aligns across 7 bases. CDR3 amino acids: CASSLEQGSYGYTF. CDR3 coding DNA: TGCGCCAGCAGCCTAGAACAGGGGTCCTATGGCTACACCTTC.